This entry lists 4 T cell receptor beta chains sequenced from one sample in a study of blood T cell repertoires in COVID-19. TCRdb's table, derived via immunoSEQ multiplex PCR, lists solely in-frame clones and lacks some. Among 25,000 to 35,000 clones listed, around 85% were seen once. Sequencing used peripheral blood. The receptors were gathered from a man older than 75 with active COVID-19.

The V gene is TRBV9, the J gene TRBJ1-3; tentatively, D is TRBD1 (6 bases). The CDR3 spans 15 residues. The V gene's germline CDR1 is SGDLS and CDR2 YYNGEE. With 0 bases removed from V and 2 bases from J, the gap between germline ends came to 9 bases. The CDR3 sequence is CASSVGQGTGNTIYF. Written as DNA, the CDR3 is TGTGCCAGCAGCGTAGGGCAGGGGACTGGAAACACCATATATTTT.

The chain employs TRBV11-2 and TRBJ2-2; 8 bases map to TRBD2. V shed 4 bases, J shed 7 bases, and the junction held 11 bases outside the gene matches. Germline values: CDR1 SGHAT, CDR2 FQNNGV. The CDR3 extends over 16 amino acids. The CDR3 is CASSSPGGGLGGELFF. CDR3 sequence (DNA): TGTGCCAGCAGCTCCCCCGGCGGGGGGCTAGGCGGGGAGCTGTTTTTT.

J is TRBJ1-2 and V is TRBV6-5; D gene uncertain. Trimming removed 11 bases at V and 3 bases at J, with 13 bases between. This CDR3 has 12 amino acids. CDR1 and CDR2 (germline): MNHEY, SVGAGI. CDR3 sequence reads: CASFREDYGYTF. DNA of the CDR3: TGTGCCTCGTTCCGGGAGGACTATGGCTACACCTTC.

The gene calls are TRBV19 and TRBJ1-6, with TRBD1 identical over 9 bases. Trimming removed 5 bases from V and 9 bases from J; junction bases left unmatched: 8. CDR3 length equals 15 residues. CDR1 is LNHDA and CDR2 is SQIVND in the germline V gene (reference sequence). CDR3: CASSPLTGGISPLHF. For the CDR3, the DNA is TGTGCCAGTAGTCCTTTGACAGGGGGAATTTCACCCCTCCACTTT.